This TCR beta chain originates from a study of T cell responses to AZD1222 COVID-19 vaccine. Study findings and constraints: Researchers took repertoire samples only after the peak T cell response had come. Possibly, clonal diversity was underestimated; donors were largely white British and included more females.

As regards this clone: Antigen unknown. The identical CDR3 is also encoded by other nucleotide sequences in the sample.

Method: immunoSEQ multiplex PCR; TCRdb's copy keeps in-frame clones and lacks some. Here the sample spans about 110,000 clones, 89% being singletons. V shed 0 bases and J shed 5 bases, with 8 bases lying between them. The CDR3 covers 12 residues. CDR1 and CDR2 from the germline V gene are GTSNPN and SVGIG (reference sequence). The rearrangement links TRBV30 to TRBJ2-7; tentatively, D is TRBD2 (5 bases). The sample was peripheral blood, taken on day 0 of MenACWY control vaccination. The receptor comes from an adult in good health. CDR3 in DNA: TGTGCCTGGAGTGTCTCGGGGAACGAGCAGTACTTC. Translated, it gives CAWSVSGNEQYF.